Shown below are 22 T cell receptor beta chains from a single sample sequenced in a study of T cell responses to AZD1222 COVID-19 vaccine (dated by TCRdb to about 2021). Library preparation was by the immunoSEQ multiplex PCR assay. What TCRdb holds here is the immuneACCESS table cut down to in-frame rearrangements. Part of the clones is not present; checked against another copy, under half of the missing clones reflect an unresolved V gene, and the others are unexplained. The sample includes some 120,000 clones, with around 91% observed a single time. Together, the top ten hold roughly 1.5% of the sample. The sample's time point label is to be understood as: about 28 days (+/-7) after the second vaccine dose. The source material was peripheral blood, sampled 28 days after the second AZD1222 dose. These receptors all stem from an adult who received the AZD1222 COVID-19 vaccine.

The chain has TRBV12-3 or TRBV12-4 and TRBJ2-5, with D tentatively TRBD1 or TRBD2 (6 bases each). There are 13 residues in the CDR3. V lost 10 bases to trimming and J lost 4 bases, with 16 bases between them. The CDR3 coding sequence is TGTGCCACCTCTGGAGGGGGAGGAGAGACCCAGTACTTC. It codes for CATSGGGGETQYF.

The chain has TRBV18 and TRBJ2-5, with D possibly being TRBD1 or TRBD2 (5 bases each). Trimming shortened V by 7 bases and J by 2 bases, and 11 bases separated the two germline ends. CDR1 is KGHSH, CDR2 LQKENI, per germline. The CDR3 spans 13 residues. CDR3 sequence: CASLGTAQETQYF. The CDR3 nucleotides read TGTGCCAGCTTAGGGACCGCTCAAGAGACCCAGTACTTC.

The chain uses TRBV27 and TRBJ1-2, with D possibly matching TRBD1 (5 bases). The CDR3 totals 11 residues. V gave up 3 bases and J gave up 8 bases, with 7 bases separating them. Germline V gives CDR1 MNHEY, CDR2 SMNVEV (reference sequence). The DNA of the CDR3 is TGTGCCAGCAGTTTGGGGCCGGGCTACACCTTC. It encodes CASSLGPGYTF.

This chain connects TRBV18 to TRBJ1-2, with D tentatively TRBD1 (5 bases). The germline gives CDR1 KGHSH, CDR2 LQKENI. The CDR3 has 14 residues. V lost 2 bases and J 4 bases, leaving 11 bases between the germline ends. The CDR3: CASSPLPGLYGYTF. The CDR3 coding sequence is TGTGCCAGCTCACCATTACCGGGACTCTATGGCTACACCTTC.

The chain links TRBV28 to TRBJ2-7; 12 nucleotides line up with TRBD2. There are 13 residues in the CDR3. Germline CDR1 reads MDHEN; CDR2 reads SYDVKM. V lost 5 bases, J lost 4 bases, and 0 bases stayed unmatched. The chain's CDR3 is CASSGLAGYEQYF. The DNA for the CDR3 is TGTGCCAGCAGTGGACTAGCGGGATACGAGCAGTACTTC.

The V call is TRBV6-4, the J call TRBJ2-1; 10 nucleotides match TRBD2. The CDR3 runs to 20 residues. CDR1 MRHNA and CDR2 SNTAGT come from the germline V gene. Germline trimming cut 3 bases from V and 5 bases from J; bases unmatched to any gene: 19. Here the CDR3 reads CASSERSGRALPLGDNEQFF. In DNA, the CDR3 is TGTGCCAGCAGTGAAAGGAGCGGGAGGGCCCTTCCCCTTGGGGACAATGAGCAGTTCTTC.

This chain links TRBV18 with TRBJ2-3; D not certain. CDR3 length: 15 residues. Per the germline V gene, CDR1 is KGHSH and CDR2 is LQKENI. The V end was cut by 2 bases, the J end by 5 bases, with 14 bases between. The CDR3 region is CASSPERVSGDTQYF. DNA of the CDR3: TGTGCCAGCTCACCAGAAAGGGTTTCGGGAGATACGCAGTATTTT.

This clone was seen a single time. The chain couples TRBV4-2 to TRBJ2-5, with D possibly being TRBD2 (5 bases). This CDR3 is built from 17 residues. V was clipped by 1 base and J by 0 bases, with 15 bases between them. Germline V gene lookup returns CDR1 LGHNA and CDR2 YNFKEQ. CDR3 sequence (DNA): TGTGCCAGCAGCCAAGCCTTGGGAGTACTGAACCAAGAGACCCAGTACTTC. Translating gives CASSQALGVLNQETQYF.

This sequence joins TRBV7-3 and TRBJ2-1; 7 bases agree with TRBD1. CDR3 length equals 16 residues. Germline values: CDR1 SGHTA, CDR2 FQGTGA. V was pared by 5 bases and J by 7 bases, with 14 bases of the junction left unmatched. The CDR3: CASSEGGLVDRNEQFF. The CDR3 coding sequence is TGTGCCAGCAGCGAAGGGGGCTTAGTCGACAGAAATGAGCAGTTCTTC.

The rearrangement joins TRBV11-2 to TRBJ2-7; 8 bases agree with TRBD1. The CDR3 is 16 residues long. Germline-derived CDR1 and CDR2 are SGHAT and FQNNGV. V lost 6 bases and J lost 2; bases outside the gene matches: 12. The CDR3 loop reads CASRGYGTGRTYEQYF. In nucleotides, the CDR3 is TGTGCCAGCAGGGGATACGGGACAGGTCGTACCTACGAGCAGTACTTC.

This chain connects TRBV19 to TRBJ2-3; TRBD2 aligns across 13 bases. CDR3 length: 18 amino acids. Germline V gene data show CDR1 as LNHDA and CDR2 as SQIVND (reference sequence). V lost 4 bases, J lost 2 bases, and 9 bases stayed unmatched. CDR3 protein: CASSSQLGLAGLTDTQYF. CDR3 DNA: TGTGCCAGTAGTAGCCAGCTGGGACTAGCGGGACTCACAGATACGCAGTATTTT.

The rearrangement uses TRBV5-4 and TRBJ2-7, with 12 bases lining up with TRBD1. Germline loops: CDR1 SGHNT, CDR2 YYREEE (reference sequence). V lost 6 bases to trimming and J lost 4 bases; unmatched junction nucleotides: 11. This CDR3 is built from 16 residues. Here the CDR3 reads CASTSFGTGGMYEQYF. The CDR3 DNA sequence: TGTGCCAGCACCTCCTTTGGGACAGGGGGCATGTACGAGCAGTACTTC.

The gene calls are TRBV4-1 and TRBJ2-5; no reliable D call. The CDR3 sequence is 16 residues long. Germline V gene data show CDR1 as MGHRA and CDR2 as YSYEKL. V lost 0 bases and J lost 5, with 16 bases in between. CDR3: CASSQEGSLGVETQYF. Written as DNA, the CDR3 is TGCGCCAGCAGCCAAGAGGGCTCCCTTGGCGTGGAGACCCAGTACTTC.

Regarding this clone: Additional DNA sequences in this sample encode the identical CDR3. V usage is TRBV3-1 (or the pseudogene TRBV3-2) and J usage is TRBJ1-5; no firm D call. This CDR3 has 13 amino acids. Germline V lookup: CDR1 LGHDT, CDR2 YNNKEL (reference sequence). Deletions cut 0 bases from V and 6 bases from J, with 6 bases between. The CDR3 coding sequence is TGTGCCAGCAGCCAAGATCTCGGTCAGCCCCAGCATTTT. Its protein product is CASSQDLGQPQHF.

CDR3 sequence: CASSPGGTGGPRTQYF. The CDR3, as DNA: TGTGCCAGCAGTCCAGGTGGTACGGGAGGGCCGAGGACGCAGTATTTT. This sequence joins TRBV11-2 and TRBJ2-3; the match to TRBD2 covers 8 bases. V was clipped by 6 bases and J by 9 bases; unmatched bases: 17. CDR1 and CDR2 from the germline V gene are SGHAT and FQNNGV. This CDR3 is built from 16 residues.

CDR3 in amino acids: CASSQAGGRPDTQYF. The DNA for the CDR3 is TGTGCCAGCAGTCAAGCGGGAGGCCGACCAGATACGCAGTATTTT. The chain is built from TRBV28 and TRBJ2-3; 9 nucleotides match TRBD2. Germline V CDR1 and CDR2: MDHEN, SYDVKM. Trimming took 5 bases from V and 4 from J; bases not matched to a gene: 7. The CDR3 has 15 residues.

This chain uses TRBV7-9 with TRBJ1-3; a weak D match, TRBD1 (6 bases). Germline V gene lookup returns CDR1 SEHNR and CDR2 FQNEAQ (reference sequence). This CDR3 contains 15 residues. V dropped 1 base and J dropped 2 bases, with 9 bases sitting between them. The CDR3 protein is CASSLVGTPGNTIYF. The CDR3 bases are TGTGCCAGCAGCTTAGTAGGGACACCTGGAAACACCATATATTTT.

The rearrangement links TRBV15 to TRBJ1-5, with D uncertain. The V end lost 5 bases, the J end lost 2 bases, and 13 bases lay between the germline ends. Looked up from germline, CDR1 is LNHNV and CDR2 is YYDKDF (reference sequence). CDR3 length equals 15 residues. The CDR3 region has the DNA TGTGCCACCAGCCAAAAATTGGTTGGCAATCAGCCCCAGCATTTT. This sequence encodes CATSQKLVGNQPQHF.

The chain carries TRBV7-9 and TRBJ2-1, with TRBD2 matching 8 bases. V lost 1 base to trimming and J lost 3 bases; unmatched junction nucleotides: 2. Germline CDR1 and CDR2: SEHNR and FQNEAQ (reference sequence). The CDR3 extends over 15 amino acids. This CDR3 reads CASSLDSGNYNEQFF. The CDR3 DNA is TGTGCCAGCAGCTTAGATAGCGGGAACTACAATGAGCAGTTCTTC.

V usage is TRBV6-1 and J usage is TRBJ1-1; unclear D gene. Trimming stripped 2 bases from V and 7 bases from J, with 17 bases between. The CDR3 has 15 residues. Germline-derived CDR1 and CDR2 are MNHNS and SASEGT. The CDR3, as DNA: TGTGCCAGCAGTGAACAAGCGGGGTCAGCAGGTGAAGCTTTCTTT. This sequence encodes CASSEQAGSAGEAFF.

The J gene is TRBJ1-1, the V gene TRBV5-8; D is ambiguous. Trimming took off 4 bases at V and 0 bases at J, with 25 bases between the two ends. This CDR3 is built from 19 residues. Germline CDR1 reads SGHTS; CDR2 reads YDEGEE. The CDR3, as DNA: TGTGCCAGCAGCGCTGATCCAGACCGGTCTTTCAGCGTGAACACTGAAGCTTTCTTT. Its protein product is CASSADPDRSFSVNTEAFF.

The J gene is TRBJ2-1, the V gene TRBV29-1; 7 positions agree with TRBD2. The CDR3 loop spans 13 amino acids. Germline CDR1 SQVTM, CDR2 ANQGSEA. J was trimmed by 9 bases and V by 5 bases; bases with no gene match: 10. CDR3 protein: CSVTSGGSLEQFF. The CDR3 DNA follows: TGCAGCGTTACGTCGGGCGGGAGTCTTGAGCAGTTCTTC.